The present TCR beta chain was sequenced within a study of shared clonotypes between healthy human individuals. Assay: immunoSEQ multiplex PCR; the TCRdb copy retains only in-frame clones and omits some. Altogether roughly 500,000 clones are present, around 85% being singletons, with the ten largest covering more than 9.5%. The receptor's source is a woman between 35 and 50 years old in good health. Some clones in this sample may be carry-over from other donors' samples. What was sequenced was PBMCs.

The CDR3 DNA reads as TGTGCCTGGAGTGATGTCAGGAACAATAACTATGGCTACACCTTC. Translated: CAWSDVRNNNYGYTF. This sequence joins TRBV30 and TRBJ1-2; no definite D call. CDR1 and CDR2 from the germline V gene are GTSNPN and SVGIG (reference sequence). This CDR3 is built from 15 residues. V was shortened by 1 base and J by 1 base, with 13 bases between the two germline ends.